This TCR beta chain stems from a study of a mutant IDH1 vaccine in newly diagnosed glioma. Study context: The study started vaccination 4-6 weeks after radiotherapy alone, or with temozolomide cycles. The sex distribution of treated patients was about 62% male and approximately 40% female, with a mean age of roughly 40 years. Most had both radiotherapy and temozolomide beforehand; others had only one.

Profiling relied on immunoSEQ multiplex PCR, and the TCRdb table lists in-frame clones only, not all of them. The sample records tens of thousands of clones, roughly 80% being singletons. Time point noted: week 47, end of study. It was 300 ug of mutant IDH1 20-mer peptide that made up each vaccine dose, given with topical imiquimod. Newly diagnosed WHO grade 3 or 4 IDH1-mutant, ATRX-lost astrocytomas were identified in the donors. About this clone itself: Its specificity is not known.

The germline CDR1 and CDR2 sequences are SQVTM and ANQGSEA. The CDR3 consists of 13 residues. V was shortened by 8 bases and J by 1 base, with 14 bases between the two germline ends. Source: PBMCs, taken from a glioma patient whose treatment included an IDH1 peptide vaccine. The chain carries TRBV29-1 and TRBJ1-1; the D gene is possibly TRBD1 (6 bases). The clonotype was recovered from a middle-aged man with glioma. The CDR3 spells CSHLTGSNTEAFF. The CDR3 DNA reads TGCAGCCACCTGACAGGCTCGAACACTGAAGCTTTCTTT.